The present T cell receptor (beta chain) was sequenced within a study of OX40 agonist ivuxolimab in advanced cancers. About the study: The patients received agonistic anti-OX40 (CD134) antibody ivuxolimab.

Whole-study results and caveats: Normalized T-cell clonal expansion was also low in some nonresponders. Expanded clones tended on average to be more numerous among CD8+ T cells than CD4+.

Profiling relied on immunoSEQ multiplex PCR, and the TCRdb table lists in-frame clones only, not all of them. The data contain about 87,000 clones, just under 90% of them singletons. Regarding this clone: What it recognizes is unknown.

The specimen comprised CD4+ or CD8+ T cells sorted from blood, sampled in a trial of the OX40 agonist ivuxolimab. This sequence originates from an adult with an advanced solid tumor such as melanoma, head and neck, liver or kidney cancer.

The CDR3 protein is CASSPEAGWSHIQYF. The CDR3, as DNA: TGTGCCAGCAGCCCGGAGGCAGGGTGGTCCCACATTCAGTACTTC. The chain has TRBV11-2 and TRBJ2-4; D could derive from TRBD1 or TRBD2 (5 bases each). V lost 5 bases, J lost 8 bases, and 19 bases lay in between. This CDR3 is 15 amino acids long. Germline CDR1 is SGHAT and CDR2 is FQNNGV.